These 2 T cell receptor beta chains share one sample of origin, sequenced in a study of Graves' ophthalmopathy and Graves' hyperthyroidism. RNA transcripts were the template, and TCR beta CDR3 regions were amplified from them. First-round RT-PCR employed HTBI primers, with a second-round multiplex PCR after it. Each CDR3 protein gets one entry after TCRdb re-called the multiplex PCR reads with MiXCR. The table lists around 1,200,000 distinct CDR3 sequences, less than 45% of them singletons. Sequencing input: peripheral blood or thyroid tissue (not recorded which). The receptors were gathered from an adult man with Graves' hyperthyroidism.

Notes on this clonotype: An end of the junction differs from the germline gene, which may be a read error. V usage is TRBV10-3 and J usage is TRBJ1-2; 7 nucleotides align to TRBD1. Germline values: CDR1 ENHRY, CDR2 SYGVKD. The CDR3 is made up of 17 amino acids. CDR3: CASSEAARGRTDYGYTF. In DNA form, the CDR3 reads TGTGCCAGCAGTGAAGCGGCGAGGGGGCGCACCGACTATGGCTACACCTTC.

In this sample, this clonotype turned up many times. A junction end diverges from the germline sequence, so it may reflect a read error. The CDR3 coding sequence is TGTGCCGGCAGCTTCAGCCCCGGAGAGCAGTACTTC. Its protein product is CAGSFSPGEQYF. V is TRBV7-6 and J is TRBJ2-7; D is uncertain. CDR1 SGHVS and CDR2 FNYEAQ come from the germline V gene. This CDR3 is built from 12 residues.